The subject of this entry is one TCR beta chain. This sample stems from a study of blood T cell repertoires in COVID-19. Participants had their cohort set by participant-reported clinical history. Trimming stripped 3 bases from V and 3 bases from J, with 9 bases between. The CDR3 extends over 13 amino acids. Germline loops: CDR1 KGHSH, CDR2 LQKENI. Sequencing was performed with immunoSEQ multiplex PCR; in TCRdb, only in-frame clones are kept and a portion is missing. The repertoire holds 300,000 to 350,000 clones, with roughly 91% as singletons. The sequence was obtained from a woman in her 30s who had recovered from COVID-19. Sequencing was performed on PBMCs or T cells enriched from blood (not recorded which). The chain employs TRBV18 and TRBJ2-7; D is perhaps TRBD2 (6 bases). CDR3 nucleotide sequence: TGTGCCAGCTCACCCATGGAGGGCTACGAGCAGTACTTC. Its protein product is CASSPMEGYEQYF.